This T cell receptor (beta chain) was identified in a study of blood T cell repertoires in COVID-19. As for the study in general: The United States, Italy and Spain supplied acute and convalescent COVID-19 samples. T cells, B-cell-depleted T cells, or PBMCs supplied cDNA or gDNA.

This clone was counted a single time. CDR1 is SQVTM and CDR2 is ANQGSEA in the germline V gene. The CDR3 contains 14 residues. The V and J ends lost 1 base and 4 bases respectively, with 13 bases between them. The authors' processing: Amplification of reference gene primers provided the estimated nucleated cell counts. Only in-frame clones appear in the TCRdb table, and some are missing; sequencing was by immunoSEQ multiplex PCR. V, J and clone size were drawn from that table, and D and trimming were deduced from the DNA. The sample has under 350,000 clones, around 90% seen once; the top ten hold 2% to 2.5%.

Sequencing was performed on peripheral blood. The chain carries TRBV29-1 and TRBJ1-2; D uncertain. The sequence was obtained from a middle-aged man with acute or convalescent COVID-19. CDR3 protein: CSVEVLQKIYGYTF. The CDR3 DNA is TGCAGCGTTGAAGTTTTACAAAAGATCTATGGCTACACCTTC.